This section outlines one TCR beta chain sequence together with its context. The antigen is not known. This entry is derived from a study of cytomegalovirus exposure and HLA in healthy donors. Broader study findings: Immune exposure was documented only through CMV serostatus.

CDR1 and CDR2 from the germline V gene are SGHDT and YYEEEE. This CDR3 is 15 amino acids long. V gave up 5 bases and J gave up 4 bases; unmatched junction bases: 7. Primers for the PCR totalled 60 Vbeta and 13 Jbeta. This table comes from immunoSEQ multiplex PCR, and its TCRdb copy is limited to in-frame clones, with some not included. The data contain 120,000 to 150,000 clones, less than 85% of them singletons. This TCR came from a man in his forties in good health and CMV-seronegative. The V gene is TRBV5-6, the J gene TRBJ2-3, with TRBD1 matching 10 bases. Sequenced material: PBMCs. CDR3 coding DNA: TGTGCCAGCAGGGTCGGGGACAGGGGCTCAGATACGCAGTATTTT. Encoded protein: CASRVGDRGSDTQYF.